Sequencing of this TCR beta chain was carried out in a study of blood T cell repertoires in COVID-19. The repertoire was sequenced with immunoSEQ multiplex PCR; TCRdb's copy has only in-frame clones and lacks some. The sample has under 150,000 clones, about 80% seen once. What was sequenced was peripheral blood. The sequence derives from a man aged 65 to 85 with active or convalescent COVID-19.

DNA of the CDR3: TGTGCCAGCAGTGAAGGCAGGGTCGCTAACTATGGCTACACCTTC. Its translation is CASSEGRVANYGYTF. The rearrangement joins TRBV6-1 to TRBJ1-2, with D perhaps matching TRBD1 (5 bases). Germline V gene lookup returns CDR1 MNHNS and CDR2 SASEGT. The CDR3 loop spans 15 amino acids. The V end was cut by 1 base, the J end by 0 bases, with 9 bases between.